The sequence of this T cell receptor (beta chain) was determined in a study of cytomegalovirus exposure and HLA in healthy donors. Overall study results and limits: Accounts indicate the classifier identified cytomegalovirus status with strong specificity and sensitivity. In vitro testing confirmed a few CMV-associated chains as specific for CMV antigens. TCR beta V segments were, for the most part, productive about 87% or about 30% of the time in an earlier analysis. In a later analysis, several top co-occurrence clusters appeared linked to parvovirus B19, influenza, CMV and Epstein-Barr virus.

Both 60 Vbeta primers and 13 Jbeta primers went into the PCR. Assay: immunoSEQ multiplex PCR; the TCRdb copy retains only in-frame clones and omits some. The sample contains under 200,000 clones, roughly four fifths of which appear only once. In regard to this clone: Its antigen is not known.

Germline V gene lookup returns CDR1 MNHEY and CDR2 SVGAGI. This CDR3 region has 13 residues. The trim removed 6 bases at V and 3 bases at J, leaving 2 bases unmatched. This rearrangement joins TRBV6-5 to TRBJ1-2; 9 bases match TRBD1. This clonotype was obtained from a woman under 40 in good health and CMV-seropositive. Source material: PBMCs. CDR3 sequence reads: CASRRDRDYGYTF. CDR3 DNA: TGTGCCAGCAGAAGGGACAGGGACTATGGCTACACCTTC.